This T cell receptor (beta chain) was documented in a study of Ad26.COV2.S vaccination and SARS-CoV-2 variants. Treatment specified: over 15 received Ad26.COV2.S at low or high dose, single or two shots; roughly 5 received placebo; per-sample allocation not given. Specimen acquisition occurred on day 63 following the initial vaccine or placebo injection. Generated by immunoSEQ multiplex PCR, the TCRdb table keeps only in-frame clones and is missing some. The sample consists of some 250,000 clones, 70% to 90% of them appearing once. This sequence was found in a person between 18 and 59 years old who received the Ad26.COV2.S COVID-19 vaccine or a placebo. Sequences were derived from peripheral blood, sampled in a trial of Ad26.COV2.S vaccine versus placebo.

Here the CDR3 DNA reads TGTGCCACCAGCAGAGAGAAGGGGACGACTAGGATTAACTATGGCTACACCTTC. Its translation: CATSREKGTTRINYGYTF. The chain employs TRBV15 and TRBJ1-2; possible D gene TRBD1, 5 bases. Germline CDR1 is LNHNV and CDR2 is YYDKDF (reference sequence). Trimming took 0 bases from V and 1 from J, leaving 18 bases between them. This CDR3 contains 18 residues.